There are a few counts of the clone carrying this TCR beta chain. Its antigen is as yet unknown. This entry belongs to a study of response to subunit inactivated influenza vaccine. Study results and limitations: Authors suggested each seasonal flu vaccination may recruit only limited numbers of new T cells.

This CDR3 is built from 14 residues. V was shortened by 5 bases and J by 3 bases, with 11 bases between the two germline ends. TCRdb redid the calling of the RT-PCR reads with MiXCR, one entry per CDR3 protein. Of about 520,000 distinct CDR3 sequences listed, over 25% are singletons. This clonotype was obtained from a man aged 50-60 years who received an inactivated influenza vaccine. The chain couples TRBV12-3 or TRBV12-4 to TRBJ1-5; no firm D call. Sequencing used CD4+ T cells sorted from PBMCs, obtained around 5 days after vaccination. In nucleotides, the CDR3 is TGTGCCAGCAGTCCCGGACCGAACAATCAGCCCCAGCATTTT. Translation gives CASSPGPNNQPQHF.